A selection of T cell receptor beta chains follows, all from one sample in a study of shared clonotypes between healthy human individuals. Repertoires were generated with immunoSEQ multiplex PCR, while TCRdb's copy carries only in-frame clones and drops some. Here the sample spans about 2.1 million clones, 90% to 95% being singletons. The sequenced material came from naive CD8+ T cells from PBMCs. Receptors originate from a young man in good health. Some clones in this sample may be carry-over from other donors' samples. Each CDR3 is given with its conserved first and last residue. The D gene is left open where the match is weak.

cdr3_length: 16; d_call: TRBD1; j_call: TRBJ1-2; v_call: TRBV19; cdr3_aa: CASSIDPTGAYEVYTF
cdr3_length: 15; d_call: .; j_call: TRBJ1-6; v_call: TRBV30; cdr3_aa: CAWSVGSGVGSPLHF
cdr3_length: 15; d_call: TRBD1; j_call: TRBJ2-7; v_call: TRBV4-1; cdr3_aa: CASSQEMAGGYEQYF
cdr3_length: 14; d_call: .; j_call: TRBJ1-4; v_call: TRBV5-6; cdr3_aa: CASSLAGANEKLFF
cdr3_length: 13; d_call: .; j_call: TRBJ1-1; v_call: TRBV6-5; cdr3_aa: CASRVGRGSEAFF
cdr3_length: 14; d_call: .; j_call: TRBJ1-1; v_call: TRBV6-5; cdr3_aa: CASSYRVVNTEAFF
cdr3_length: 15; d_call: .; j_call: TRBJ2-1; v_call: TRBV9; cdr3_aa: CASSPGVAVSNEQFF
cdr3_length: 17; d_call: .; j_call: TRBJ1-5; v_call: TRBV4-1; cdr3_aa: CASSHDGRVYSNQPQHF
cdr3_length: 13; d_call: .; j_call: TRBJ2-7; v_call: TRBV5-6; cdr3_aa: CASRSGTSYEQYF
cdr3_length: 15; d_call: .; j_call: TRBJ2-7; v_call: TRBV28; cdr3_aa: CATLETGERPYEQYF
cdr3_length: 16; d_call: .; j_call: TRBJ1-5; v_call: TRBV13; cdr3_aa: CASSLRGGEDDQPQHF
cdr3_length: 15; d_call: TRBD2; j_call: TRBJ2-7; v_call: TRBV28; cdr3_aa: CASSPWASGASEQYF
cdr3_length: 15; d_call: .; j_call: TRBJ1-2; v_call: TRBV27; cdr3_aa: CASSLRKNWNYGYTF
cdr3_length: 14; d_call: .; j_call: TRBJ2-5; v_call: TRBV7-9; cdr3_aa: CASSSLGPQETQYF
cdr3_length: 15; d_call: TRBD1; j_call: TRBJ1-2; v_call: TRBV9; cdr3_aa: CASSVGQGRKFGYTF
cdr3_length: 17; d_call: TRBD2; j_call: TRBJ2-1; v_call: TRBV29-1; cdr3_aa: CSVEPSGHTSSYNEQFF
cdr3_length: 18; d_call: TRBD1; j_call: TRBJ2-3; v_call: TRBV9; cdr3_aa: CASSVAGGTGRLTDTQYF
cdr3_length: 14; d_call: TRBD1; j_call: TRBJ2-5; v_call: TRBV28; cdr3_aa: CASSLQGAEETQYF
cdr3_length: 14; d_call: .; j_call: TRBJ1-2; v_call: TRBV7-9; cdr3_aa: CASSFTSGANGYTF
cdr3_length: 18; d_call: .; j_call: TRBJ2-1; v_call: TRBV10-3; cdr3_aa: CAISDSPTGLTPLNEQFF
cdr3_length: 13; d_call: .; j_call: TRBJ1-1; v_call: TRBV29-1; cdr3_aa: CSAETAQDTEAFF
cdr3_length: 15; d_call: TRBD1; j_call: TRBJ1-3; v_call: TRBV5-6; cdr3_aa: CASSPDRGSRNTIYF
cdr3_length: 13; d_call: .; j_call: TRBJ2-3; v_call: TRBV10-1; cdr3_aa: CASSESQVPTQYF
cdr3_length: 13; d_call: .; j_call: TRBJ2-7; v_call: TRBV5-4; cdr3_aa: CASSGIVAYEQYF
cdr3_length: 15; d_call: .; j_call: TRBJ1-2; v_call: TRBV5-6; cdr3_aa: CASSSLGGTHYGYTF
cdr3_length: 17; d_call: TRBD1; j_call: TRBJ1-5; v_call: TRBV19; cdr3_aa: CASSTHGGDRENQPQHF
cdr3_length: 13; d_call: .; j_call: TRBJ2-7; v_call: TRBV6-1; cdr3_aa: CASSPSRTLGQYF
cdr3_length: 15; d_call: TRBD2; j_call: TRBJ2-1; v_call: TRBV5-1; cdr3_aa: CASTRTSGSYNEQFF
cdr3_length: 15; d_call: .; j_call: TRBJ1-3; v_call: TRBV9; cdr3_aa: CASSAGVNSGNTIYF
cdr3_length: 14; d_call: TRBD2; j_call: TRBJ2-1; v_call: TRBV12-5; cdr3_aa: CASGLAGTYNEQFF
cdr3_length: 16; d_call: TRBD1; j_call: TRBJ2-7; v_call: TRBV10-2; cdr3_aa: CASSDTHGTGDHEQYF
cdr3_length: 14; d_call: .; j_call: TRBJ2-3; v_call: TRBV19; cdr3_aa: CASSIDTETDTQYF
cdr3_length: 15; d_call: .; j_call: TRBJ2-7; v_call: TRBV5-1; cdr3_aa: CASSSNSGIGYEQYF
cdr3_length: 14; d_call: .; j_call: TRBJ1-4; v_call: TRBV19; cdr3_aa: CASSPGGFNEKLFF
cdr3_length: 15; d_call: .; j_call: TRBJ2-1; v_call: TRBV10-1; cdr3_aa: CASIYVADFYNEQFF
cdr3_length: 11; d_call: .; j_call: TRBJ2-7; v_call: TRBV7-9; cdr3_aa: CASSFSLEQYF
cdr3_length: 13; d_call: .; j_call: TRBJ2-1; v_call: TRBV27; cdr3_aa: CASSFSRPPEQFF
cdr3_length: 14; d_call: .; j_call: TRBJ2-7; v_call: TRBV6-5; cdr3_aa: CASSTDGSSYEQYF
cdr3_length: 16; d_call: .; j_call: TRBJ1-1; v_call: TRBV19; cdr3_aa: CASRERLQNPNTEAFF
cdr3_length: 18; d_call: TRBD2; j_call: TRBJ2-2; v_call: TRBV29-1; cdr3_aa: CSVEDRDRIGGGSGELFF
cdr3_length: 10; d_call: .; j_call: TRBJ1-2; v_call: TRBV25-1; cdr3_aa: CASSAGTYTF
cdr3_length: 15; d_call: .; j_call: TRBJ2-3; v_call: TRBV7-3; cdr3_aa: CASSLLAGSTDTQYF
cdr3_length: 15; d_call: TRBD2; j_call: TRBJ2-1; v_call: TRBV13; cdr3_aa: CASSLGAGGPNEQFF
cdr3_length: 15; d_call: .; j_call: TRBJ2-7; v_call: TRBV15; cdr3_aa: CATSRDLGYSYEQYF
cdr3_length: 14; d_call: TRBD2; j_call: TRBJ2-7; v_call: TRBV27; cdr3_aa: CASSLAGVTYEQYF
cdr3_length: 13; d_call: TRBD1; j_call: TRBJ2-7; v_call: TRBV5-1; cdr3_aa: CASSRTGGREQYF
cdr3_length: 18; d_call: TRBD1; j_call: TRBJ2-2; v_call: TRBV5-4; cdr3_aa: CASSRDVRDRGFAGELFF
cdr3_length: 16; d_call: TRBD2; j_call: TRBJ2-7; v_call: TRBV19; cdr3_aa: CASSIDLASGSYEQYF